Below, one T cell receptor (beta chain) is given with its context. There are 18 residues in the CDR3. The V gene's germline CDR1 is MDHEN and CDR2 SYDVKM. V lost 3 bases and J 0 bases, leaving 18 bases between the germline ends. Profiled with immunoSEQ multiplex PCR; TCRdb holds only in-frame clones, not every one. The sample records 200,000 to 300,000 clones, 84% being singletons. This sample is part of a study of blood T cell repertoires in COVID-19. Looking at the study overall: The origin of the acute and convalescent COVID-19 samples was the United States, Italy and Spain.

The sequence was collected from a man between 60 and 70 years old with acute or convalescent COVID-19. This chain joins TRBV28 and TRBJ1-5; D not resolved. Material for sequencing was peripheral blood. The CDR3 bases are TGTGCCAGCAGTTTCGAACCGGGTCTCGAACATAGCAATCAGCCCCAGCATTTT. Amino acids: CASSFEPGLEHSNQPQHF.